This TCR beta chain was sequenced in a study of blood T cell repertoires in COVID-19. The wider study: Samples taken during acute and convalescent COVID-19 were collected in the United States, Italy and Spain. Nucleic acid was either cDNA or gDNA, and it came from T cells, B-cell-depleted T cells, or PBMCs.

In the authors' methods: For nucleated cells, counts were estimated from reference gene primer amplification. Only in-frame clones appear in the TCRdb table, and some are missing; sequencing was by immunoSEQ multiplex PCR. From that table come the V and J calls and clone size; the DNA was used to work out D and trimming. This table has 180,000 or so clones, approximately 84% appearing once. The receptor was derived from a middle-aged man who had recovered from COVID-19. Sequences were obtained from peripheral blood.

The CDR3 loop reads CASSLVGLGIFLQGNEQFF. DNA for the CDR3: TGTGCCAGCAGCTTAGTGGGGCTGGGAATTTTTCTGCAGGGCAATGAGCAGTTCTTC. The chain recombines TRBV11-2 with TRBJ2-1, with D maybe TRBD1 (5 bases). With 1 base removed from V and 6 bases from J, the gap between germline ends came to 25 bases. This CDR3 has 19 residues. The germline V gene has CDR1 SGHAT and CDR2 FQNNGV.